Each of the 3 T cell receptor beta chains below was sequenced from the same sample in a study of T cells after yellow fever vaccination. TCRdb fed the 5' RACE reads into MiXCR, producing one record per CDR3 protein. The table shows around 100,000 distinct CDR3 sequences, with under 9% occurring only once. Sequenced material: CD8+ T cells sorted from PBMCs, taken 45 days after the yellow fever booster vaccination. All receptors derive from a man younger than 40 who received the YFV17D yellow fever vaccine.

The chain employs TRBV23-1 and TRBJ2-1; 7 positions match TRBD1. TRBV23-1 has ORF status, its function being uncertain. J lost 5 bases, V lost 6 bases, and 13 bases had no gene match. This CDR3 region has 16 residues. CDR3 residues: CASRQPRTGTNNEQFF. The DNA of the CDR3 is TGCGCCAGCAGACAACCTCGGACAGGAACGAACAATGAGCAGTTCTTC.

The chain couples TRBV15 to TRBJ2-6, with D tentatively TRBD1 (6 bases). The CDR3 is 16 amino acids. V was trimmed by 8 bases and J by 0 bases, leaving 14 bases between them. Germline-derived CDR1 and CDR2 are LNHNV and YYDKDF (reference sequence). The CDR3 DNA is TGTGCCACCGCCGGGACACCGAGCTCTGGGGCCAACGTCCTGACTTTC. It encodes CATAGTPSSGANVLTF.

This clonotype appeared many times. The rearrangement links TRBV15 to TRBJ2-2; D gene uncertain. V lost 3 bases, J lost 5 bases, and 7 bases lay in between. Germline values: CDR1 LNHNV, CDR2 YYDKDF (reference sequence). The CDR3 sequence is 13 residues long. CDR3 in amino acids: CATSSHTTGELFF. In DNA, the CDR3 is TGTGCCACCAGCAGCCATACGACCGGGGAGCTGTTTTTT. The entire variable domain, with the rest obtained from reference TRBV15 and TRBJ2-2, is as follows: DAMVIQNPRYQVTQFGKPVTLSCSQTLNHNVMYWYQQKSSQAPKLLFHYYDKDFNNEADTPDNFQSRRPNTSFCFLDIRSPGLGDTAMYLCATSSHTTGELFFGEGSRLTVL.